The clone carrying this T cell receptor (beta chain) ranks as medium-sized. Its antigen is undetermined. The entry originates in a study of liver allograft versus peripheral blood T cells. Whole-study context: Liver transplant recipients had T cell receptor repertoires compared between transplanted liver and peripheral blood. Overall study findings and caveats: Reports indicated that T cell receptor repertoires inside liver allografts differed from those in peripheral blood.

TCRdb passed the reads through MiXCR, listing each CDR3 protein once. The sample yields 2,000 or so distinct CDR3 sequences, 18% seen once. Germline CDR1 and CDR2: MNHEY and SVGAGI. V gave up 1 base and J gave up 0 bases, with 21 bases separating them. The CDR3 spans 20 residues. The chain recombines TRBV6-5 with TRBJ2-2, with D perhaps TRBD2 (5 bases). The TCR originated in a human patient who had a liver transplant. Some T cells here may be from the graft donor. The CDR3 is CASSYFSSIETIANTGELFF. As DNA, the CDR3 is TGTGCCAGCAGTTACTTTTCATCTATCGAGACTATAGCGAACACCGGGGAGCTGTTTTTT.